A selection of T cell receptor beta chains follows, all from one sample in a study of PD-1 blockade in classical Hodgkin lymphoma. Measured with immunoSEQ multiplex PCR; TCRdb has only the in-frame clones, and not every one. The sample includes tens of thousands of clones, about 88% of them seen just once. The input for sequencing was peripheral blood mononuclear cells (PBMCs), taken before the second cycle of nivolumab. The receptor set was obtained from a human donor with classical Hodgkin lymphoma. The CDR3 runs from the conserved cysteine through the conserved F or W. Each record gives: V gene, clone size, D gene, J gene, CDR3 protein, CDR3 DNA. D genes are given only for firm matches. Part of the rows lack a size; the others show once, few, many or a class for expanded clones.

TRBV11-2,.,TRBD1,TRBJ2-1,CASSLDRTGNEQFF,TGTGCCAGCAGCTTAGATCGGACAGGGAATGAGCAGTTCTTC
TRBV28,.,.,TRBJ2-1,CASRSLFQQGYNEQFF,TGTGCCAGCAGATCCCTTTTCCAGCAGGGGTACAATGAGCAGTTCTTC
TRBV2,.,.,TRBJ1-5,CASSDGGFYSNQPQHF,TGTGCCAGCAGCGACGGAGGTTTTTATAGCAATCAGCCCCAGCATTTT
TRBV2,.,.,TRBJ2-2,CASSLSGRNTGELFF,TGTGCCAGCAGTCTGTCTGGCAGGAACACCGGGGAGCTGTTTTTT
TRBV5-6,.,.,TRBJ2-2,CASSLSDTGELFF,TGTGCCAGCAGCTTGTCCGACACCGGGGAGCTGTTTTTT
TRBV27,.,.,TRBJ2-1,CASSLTGSTYNEQFF,TGTGCCAGCAGTTTAACAGGGAGTACCTACAATGAGCAGTTCTTC
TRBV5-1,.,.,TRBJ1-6,CASSLYVLGRESSPLHF,TGCGCCAGCAGCTTGTACGTGTTAGGCAGGGAGAGTTCACCCCTCCACTTT
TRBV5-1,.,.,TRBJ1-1,CASSLVWGLDTEAFF,TGCGCCAGCAGCTTGGTGTGGGGGCTTGACACTGAAGCTTTCTTT
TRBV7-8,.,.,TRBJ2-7,CASSVGRSASYEQYF,TGTGCCAGCAGTGTTGGCCGGAGCGCTTCCTACGAGCAGTACTTC
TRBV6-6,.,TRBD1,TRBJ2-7,CASSDRGLYEQYF,TGTGCCAGCTCGGACAGGGGACTCTACGAGCAGTACTTC
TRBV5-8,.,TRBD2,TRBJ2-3,CASSFWTFRREDTDTQYF,TGTGCCAGCAGCTTTTGGACATTCCGGCGGGAGGACACAGATACGCAGTATTTT
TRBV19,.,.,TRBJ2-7,CASSLGRHYEQYF,TGTGCCAGTAGCCTGGGTCGGCACTACGAGCAGTACTTC
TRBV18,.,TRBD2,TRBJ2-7,CASSPSTSGRFRYEQYF,TGTGCCAGCTCACCATCGACTAGCGGGAGGTTCAGGTACGAGCAGTACTTC
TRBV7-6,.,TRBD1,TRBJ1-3,CASRDSSGNTIYF,TGTGCCAGTCGGGACAGCTCTGGAAACACCATATATTTT
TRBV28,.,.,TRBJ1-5,CASSVMVGVTNQPQHF,TGTGCCAGCAGTGTTATGGTGGGGGTCACAAATCAGCCCCAGCATTTT
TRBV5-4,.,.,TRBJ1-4,CASSPKPDTTNEKLFF,TGTGCCAGCAGCCCCAAACCAGACACGACGAATGAAAAACTGTTTTTT
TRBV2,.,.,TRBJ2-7,CASDRAGAYEQYF,TGTGCCAGTGACAGGGCGGGGGCCTACGAGCAGTACTTC
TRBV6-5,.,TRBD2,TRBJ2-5,CASSRTSGVRETQYF,TGTGCCAGCAGCAGGACTAGCGGGGTGCGCGAGACCCAGTACTTC
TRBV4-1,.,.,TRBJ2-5,CASSQAGHGGETQYF,TGCGCCAGCAGCCAGGCAGGGCACGGTGGGGAGACCCAGTACTTC
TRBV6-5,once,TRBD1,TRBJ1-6,CASSSGTDNSPLHF,TGTGCCAGCAGTTCCGGGACAGATAATTCACCCCTCCACTTT
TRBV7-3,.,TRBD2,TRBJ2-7,CASSLAGASGTSGYEQYF,TGTGCCAGCAGCTTAGCCGGTGCCTCCGGGACTAGCGGCTACGAGCAGTACTTC
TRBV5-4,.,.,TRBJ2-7,CASSSGLSSYEQYF,TGTGCCAGCAGCTCAGGACTGTCCTCCTACGAGCAGTACTTC
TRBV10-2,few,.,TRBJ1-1,CASSVHSMNTEAFF,TGCGCCAGCAGTGTCCACAGCATGAACACTGAAGCTTTCTTT
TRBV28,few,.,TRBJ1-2,CASSLSRGLGYTF,TGTGCCAGCAGTTTATCCCGGGGGCTCGGCTACACCTTC